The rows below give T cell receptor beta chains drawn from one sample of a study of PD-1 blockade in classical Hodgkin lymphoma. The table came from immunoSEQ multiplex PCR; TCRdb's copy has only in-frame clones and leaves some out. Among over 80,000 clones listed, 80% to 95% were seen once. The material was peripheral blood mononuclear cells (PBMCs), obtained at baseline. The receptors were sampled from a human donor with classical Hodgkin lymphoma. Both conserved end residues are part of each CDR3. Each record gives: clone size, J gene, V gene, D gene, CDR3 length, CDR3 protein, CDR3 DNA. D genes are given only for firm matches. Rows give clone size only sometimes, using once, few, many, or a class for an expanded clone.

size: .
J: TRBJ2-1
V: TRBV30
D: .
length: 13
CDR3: CAWSHTRNNEQFF
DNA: TGTGCCTGGAGTCATACTAGGAACAATGAGCAGTTCTTC

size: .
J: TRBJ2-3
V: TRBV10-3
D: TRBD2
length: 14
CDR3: CASAAGSAADTQYF
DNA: TGTGCCAGTGCAGCGGGATCCGCGGCAGATACGCAGTATTTT

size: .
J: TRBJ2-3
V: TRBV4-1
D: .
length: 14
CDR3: CASSQGAASDTQYF
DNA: TGCGCCAGCAGCCAAGGAGCAGCCTCAGATACGCAGTATTTT

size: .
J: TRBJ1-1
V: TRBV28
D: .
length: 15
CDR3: CASSGPISLNTEAFF
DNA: TGTGCCAGCAGCGGGCCTATATCCCTGAACACTGAAGCTTTCTTT

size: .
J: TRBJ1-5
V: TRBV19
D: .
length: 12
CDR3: CASSTGSQPQHF
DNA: TGTGCCAGTAGTACAGGGAGTCAGCCCCAGCATTTT

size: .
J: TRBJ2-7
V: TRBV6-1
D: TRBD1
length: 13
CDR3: CASTKMDRAEQYF
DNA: TGTGCCAGCACCAAAATGGACAGGGCCGAGCAGTACTTC

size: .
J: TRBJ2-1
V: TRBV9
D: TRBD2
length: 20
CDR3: CASSHQVTSGTERSYNEQFF
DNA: TGTGCCAGCAGTCACCAAGTCACTAGCGGGACTGAAAGGTCCTACAATGAGCAGTTCTTC

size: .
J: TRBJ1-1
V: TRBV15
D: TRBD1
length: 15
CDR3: CATSSWTGGYTEAFF
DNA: TGTGCCACCAGCAGTTGGACAGGGGGCTATACTGAAGCTTTCTTT

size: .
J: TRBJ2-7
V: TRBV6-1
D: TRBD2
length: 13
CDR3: CAMAEREDREQYF
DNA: TGTGCCATGGCTGAGCGGGAGGATCGGGAGCAGTACTTC

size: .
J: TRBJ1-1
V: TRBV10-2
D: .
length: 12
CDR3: CAATPHDTEAFF
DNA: TGCGCCGCAACACCCCACGACACTGAAGCTTTCTTT

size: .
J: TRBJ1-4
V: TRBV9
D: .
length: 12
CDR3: CASSTTAEKLFF
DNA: TGTGCCAGCAGCACGACAGCTGAAAAACTGTTTTTT

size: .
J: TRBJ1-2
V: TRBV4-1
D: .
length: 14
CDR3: CASSDNQRNYGYTF
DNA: TGCGCCAGCAGCGACAACCAACGGAACTATGGCTACACCTTC

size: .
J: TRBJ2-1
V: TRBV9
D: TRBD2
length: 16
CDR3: CASSVPLAGGHNEQFF
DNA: TGTGCCAGCAGCGTACCCCTAGCGGGAGGGCACAATGAGCAGTTCTTC

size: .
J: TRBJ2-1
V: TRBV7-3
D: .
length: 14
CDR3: CASSLGLPALEQFF
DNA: TGTGCCAGCAGCTTAGGTCTGCCGGCGTTGGAGCAGTTCTTC

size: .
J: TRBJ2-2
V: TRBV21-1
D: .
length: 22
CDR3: CASSKVGIVVAQIVANTGELFF
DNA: TGTGCCAGCAGCAAAGTGGGTATTGTTGTAGCGCAAATCGTCGCGAACACCGGGGAGCTGTTTTTT

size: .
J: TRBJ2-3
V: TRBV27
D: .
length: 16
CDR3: CASQFIGQGSTDTQYF
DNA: TGTGCCTCCCAGTTTATCGGGCAGGGTAGCACAGATACGCAGTATTTT

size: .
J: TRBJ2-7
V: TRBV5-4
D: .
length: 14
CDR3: CASSQGASQREQYF
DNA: TGTGCCAGCAGCCAGGGTGCTTCACAGCGCGAGCAGTACTTC

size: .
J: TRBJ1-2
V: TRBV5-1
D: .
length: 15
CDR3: CASSLPQDGVDGYTF
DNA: TGCGCCAGCAGCTTGCCCCAGGATGGCGTAGATGGCTACACCTTC

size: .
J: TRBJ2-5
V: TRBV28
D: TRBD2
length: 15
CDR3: CASSLSGGRGGTQYF
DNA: TGTGCCAGCAGTTTGTCAGGCGGGAGGGGGGGGACCCAGTACTTC

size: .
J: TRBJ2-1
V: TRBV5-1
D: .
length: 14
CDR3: CATKRSSSYNEQFF
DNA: TGCGCCACCAAGCGGTCTAGCTCCTACAATGAGCAGTTCTTC

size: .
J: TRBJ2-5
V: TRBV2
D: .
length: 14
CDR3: CASSEQGPTIRQYF
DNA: TGTGCCAGCAGTGAACAGGGGCCTACGATTCGGCAGTACTTC

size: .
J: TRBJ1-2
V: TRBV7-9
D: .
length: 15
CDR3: CASSLRGGVNYGYTF
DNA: TGTGCCAGCAGCTTAAGAGGAGGGGTGAACTATGGCTACACCTTC

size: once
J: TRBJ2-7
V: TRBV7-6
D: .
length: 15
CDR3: CASSLARTGYDEQYF
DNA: TGTGCCAGCAGCTTAGCCCGAACAGGGTACGACGAGCAGTACTTC

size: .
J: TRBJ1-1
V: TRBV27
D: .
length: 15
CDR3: CASTRLTASYTEAFF
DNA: TGTGCCAGCACAAGATTGACGGCATCATACACTGAAGCTTTCTTT

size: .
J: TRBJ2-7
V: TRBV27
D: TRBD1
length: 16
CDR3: CASSRPPGQGSYEQYF
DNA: TGTGCCAGCAGCCGCCCCCCGGGACAGGGTTCCTACGAGCAGTACTTC

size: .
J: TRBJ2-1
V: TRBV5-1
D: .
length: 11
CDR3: CASSLANEQFF
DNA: TGCGCCAGCAGCCTTGCTAATGAGCAGTTCTTC

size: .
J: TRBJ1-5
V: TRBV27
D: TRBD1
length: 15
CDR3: CASSITGAGGQPQHF
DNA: TGTGCCAGCAGTATCACAGGGGCGGGCGGGCAGCCCCAGCATTTT

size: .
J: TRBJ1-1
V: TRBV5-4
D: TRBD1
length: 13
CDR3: CASSQGGNTEAFF
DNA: TGTGCCAGCAGCCAGGGGGGAAACACTGAAGCTTTCTTT

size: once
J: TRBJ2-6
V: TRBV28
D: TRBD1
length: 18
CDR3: CASSLGTGRGSGANVLTF
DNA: TGTGCCAGCAGTTTAGGGACAGGGCGCGGCTCTGGGGCCAACGTCCTGACTTTC

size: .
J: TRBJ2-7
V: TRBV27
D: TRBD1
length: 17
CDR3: CASRFDRVSPQGYEQYF
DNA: TGTGCCAGCAGATTCGACAGGGTGAGCCCGCAAGGCTACGAGCAGTACTTC

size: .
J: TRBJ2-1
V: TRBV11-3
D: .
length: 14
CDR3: CASSAGQGTNEQFF
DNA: TGTGCCAGCAGCGCAGGCCAGGGTACAAATGAGCAGTTCTTC